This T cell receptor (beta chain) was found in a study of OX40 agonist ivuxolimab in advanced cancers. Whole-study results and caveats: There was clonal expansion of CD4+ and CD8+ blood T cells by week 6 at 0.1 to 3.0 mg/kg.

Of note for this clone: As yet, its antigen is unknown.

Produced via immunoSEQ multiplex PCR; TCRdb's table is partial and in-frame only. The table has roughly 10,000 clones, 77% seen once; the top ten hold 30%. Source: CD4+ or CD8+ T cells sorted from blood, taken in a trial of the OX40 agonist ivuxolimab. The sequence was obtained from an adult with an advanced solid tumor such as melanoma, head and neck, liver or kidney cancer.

The CDR3: CASSLWGSTDTQYF. CDR3 nucleotides: TGTGCCAGCAGTTTATGGGGGAGCACAGATACGCAGTATTTT. This chain joins TRBV28 and TRBJ2-3; D ambiguous. CDR3 length: 14 residues. Germline V gene sequence: CDR1 MDHEN, CDR2 SYDVKM. V was shortened by 0 bases and J by 0 bases, with 4 bases between the two germline ends.